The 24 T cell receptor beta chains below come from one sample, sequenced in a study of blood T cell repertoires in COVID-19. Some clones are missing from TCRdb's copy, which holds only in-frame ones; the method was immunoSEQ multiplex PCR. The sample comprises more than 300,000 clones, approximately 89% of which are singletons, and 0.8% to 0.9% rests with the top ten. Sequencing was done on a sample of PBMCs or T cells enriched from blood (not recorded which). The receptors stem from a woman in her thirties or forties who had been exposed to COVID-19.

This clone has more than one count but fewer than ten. This CDR3 reads CASSLPQGGYTF. The CDR3 bases are TGTGCCAGCAGTTTACCCCAGGGAGGCTACACCTTC. The chain employs TRBV12-3 or TRBV12-4 and TRBJ1-2, with D perhaps TRBD1 (5 bases). Trimming left V 2 bases short and J 8 bases short, with 9 bases between. The length of the CDR3 is 12 residues.

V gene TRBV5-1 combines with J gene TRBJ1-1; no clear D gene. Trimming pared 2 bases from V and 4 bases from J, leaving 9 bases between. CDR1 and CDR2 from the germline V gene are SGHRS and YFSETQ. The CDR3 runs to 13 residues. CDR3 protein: CASSFGVGTEAFF. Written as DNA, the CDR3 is TGCGCCAGCAGCTTTGGAGTAGGCACTGAAGCTTTCTTT.

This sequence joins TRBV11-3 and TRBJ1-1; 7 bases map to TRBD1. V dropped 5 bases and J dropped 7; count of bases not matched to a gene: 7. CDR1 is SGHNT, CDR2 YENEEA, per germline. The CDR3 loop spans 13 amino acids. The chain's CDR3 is CASSGSDRSEAFF. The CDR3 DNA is TGTGCCAGCAGCGGTTCGGACAGGAGTGAAGCTTTCTTT.

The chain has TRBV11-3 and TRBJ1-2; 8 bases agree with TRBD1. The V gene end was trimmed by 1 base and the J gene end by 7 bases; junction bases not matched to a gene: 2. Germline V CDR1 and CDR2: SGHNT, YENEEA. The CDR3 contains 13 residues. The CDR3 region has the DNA TGTGCCAGCAGCTTAGGACAGGGGATTGGCTACACCTTC. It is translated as CASSLGQGIGYTF.

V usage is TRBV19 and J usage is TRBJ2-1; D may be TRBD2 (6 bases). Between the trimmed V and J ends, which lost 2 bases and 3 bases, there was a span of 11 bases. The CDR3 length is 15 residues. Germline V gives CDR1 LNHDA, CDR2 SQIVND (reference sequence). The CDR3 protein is CASSISAGDYNEQFF. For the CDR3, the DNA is TGTGCCAGTAGTATATCAGCGGGTGACTACAATGAGCAGTTCTTC.

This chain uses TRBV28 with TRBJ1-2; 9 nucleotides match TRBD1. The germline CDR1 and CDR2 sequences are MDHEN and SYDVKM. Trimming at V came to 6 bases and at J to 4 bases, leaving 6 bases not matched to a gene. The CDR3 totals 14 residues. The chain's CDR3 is CASSVPGQGYGYTF. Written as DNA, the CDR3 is TGTGCCAGCAGCGTTCCGGGACAGGGCTATGGCTACACCTTC.

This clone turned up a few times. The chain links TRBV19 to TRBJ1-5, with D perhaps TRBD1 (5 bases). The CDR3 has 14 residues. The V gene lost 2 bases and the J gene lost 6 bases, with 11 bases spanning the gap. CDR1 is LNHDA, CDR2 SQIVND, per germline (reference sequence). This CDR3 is CASSIRGLGQPQHF. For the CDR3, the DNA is TGTGCCAGTAGTATAAGGGGACTCGGTCAGCCCCAGCATTTT.

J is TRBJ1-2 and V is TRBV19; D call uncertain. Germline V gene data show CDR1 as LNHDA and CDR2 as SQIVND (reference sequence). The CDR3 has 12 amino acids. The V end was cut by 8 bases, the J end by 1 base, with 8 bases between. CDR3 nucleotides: TGTGCCAGTTCATCGGTTAACTATGGCTACACCTTC. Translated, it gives CASSSVNYGYTF. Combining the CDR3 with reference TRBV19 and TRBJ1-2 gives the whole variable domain DGGITQSPKYLFRKEGQNVTLSCEQNLNHDAMYWYRQDPGQGLRLIYYSQIVNDFQKGDIAEGYSVSREKKESFPLTVTSAQKNPTAFYLCASSSVNYGYTFGSGTRLTVV.

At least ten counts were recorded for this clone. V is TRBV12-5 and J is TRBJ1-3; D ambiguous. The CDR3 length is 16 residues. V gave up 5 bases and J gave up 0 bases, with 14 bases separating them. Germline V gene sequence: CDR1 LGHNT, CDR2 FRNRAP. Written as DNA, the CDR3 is TGTGCTAGTGGTAAAATGCCTTGGAGCTCTGGAAACACCATATATTTT. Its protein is CASGKMPWSSGNTIYF.

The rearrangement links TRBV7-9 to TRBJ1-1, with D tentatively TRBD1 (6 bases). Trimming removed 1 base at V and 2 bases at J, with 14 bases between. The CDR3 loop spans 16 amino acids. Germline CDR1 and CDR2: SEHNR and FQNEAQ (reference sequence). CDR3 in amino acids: CASSLGDRWVNTEAFF. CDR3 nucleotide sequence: TGTGCCAGCAGCTTAGGTGACAGGTGGGTTAACACTGAAGCTTTCTTT.

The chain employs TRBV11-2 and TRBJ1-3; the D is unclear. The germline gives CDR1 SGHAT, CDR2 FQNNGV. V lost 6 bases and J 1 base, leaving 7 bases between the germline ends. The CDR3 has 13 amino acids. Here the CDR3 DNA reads TGTGCCAGCAGTACAAGTTCTGGAAACACCATATATTTT. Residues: CASSTSSGNTIYF. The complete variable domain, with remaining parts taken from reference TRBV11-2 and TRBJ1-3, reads EAGVAQSPRYKIIEKRQSVAFWCNPISGHATLYWYQQILGQGPKLLIQFQNNGVVDDSQLPKDRFSAERLKGVDSTLKIQPAKLEDSAVYLCASSTSSGNTIYFGEGSWLTVV.

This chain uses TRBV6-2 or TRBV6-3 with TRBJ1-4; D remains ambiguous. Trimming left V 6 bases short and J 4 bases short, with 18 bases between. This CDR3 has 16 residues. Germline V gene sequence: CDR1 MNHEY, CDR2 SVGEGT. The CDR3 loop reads CASSPQRFVRNEKLFF. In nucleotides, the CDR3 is TGTGCCAGCAGCCCTCAGCGATTCGTCCGTAATGAAAAACTGTTTTTT.

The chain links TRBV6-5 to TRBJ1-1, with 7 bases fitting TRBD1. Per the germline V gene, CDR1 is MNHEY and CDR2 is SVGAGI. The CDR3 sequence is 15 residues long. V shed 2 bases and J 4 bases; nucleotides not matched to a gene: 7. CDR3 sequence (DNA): TGTGCCAGCAGTTACGAGGGGGCGCATTCCACTGAAGCTTTCTTT. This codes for CASSYEGAHSTEAFF.

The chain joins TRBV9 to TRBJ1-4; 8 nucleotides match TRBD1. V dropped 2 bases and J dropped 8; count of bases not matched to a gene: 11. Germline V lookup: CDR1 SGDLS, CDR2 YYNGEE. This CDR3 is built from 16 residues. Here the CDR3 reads CASSVDGQGRSEKLFF. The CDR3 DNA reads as TGTGCCAGCAGCGTCGACGGACAGGGAAGGTCGGAAAAACTGTTTTTT.

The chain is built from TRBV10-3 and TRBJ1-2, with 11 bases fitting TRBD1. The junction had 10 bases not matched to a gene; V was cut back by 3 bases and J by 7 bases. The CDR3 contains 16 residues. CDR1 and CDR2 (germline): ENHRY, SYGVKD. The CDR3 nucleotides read TGTGCCATCAGTGATACCGGACAGGGGGCGTTCGGTGGCTACACCTTC. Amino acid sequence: CAISDTGQGAFGGYTF.

As DNA, the CDR3 is TGTGCCAGCAGTGGCGGGGGGTTTAATGAAAAACTGTTTTTT. Protein product: CASSGGGFNEKLFF. The genes are TRBV27 and TRBJ1-4; tentatively, D is TRBD1 (5 bases). V lost 5 bases and J lost 4, with 11 bases in between. Germline V gives CDR1 MNHEY, CDR2 SMNVEV (reference sequence). The CDR3 length is 14 residues.

The CDR3 DNA sequence: TGCGCCAGCAGCCCGACCACGGGACAGGCCCTACTTTATGGCTACACCTTC. As protein: CASSPTTGQALLYGYTF. This chain connects TRBV5-1 to TRBJ1-2; 8 bases line up with TRBD1. V lost 4 bases and J lost 5; bases outside the gene matches: 16. This CDR3 contains 17 residues. The V gene's germline CDR1 is SGHRS and CDR2 YFSETQ.

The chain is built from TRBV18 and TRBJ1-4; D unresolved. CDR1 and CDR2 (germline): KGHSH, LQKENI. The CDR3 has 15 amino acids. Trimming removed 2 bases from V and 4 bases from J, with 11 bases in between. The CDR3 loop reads CASSPGQIYNEKLFF. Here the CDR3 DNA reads TGTGCCAGCTCACCAGGGCAGATATATAATGAAAAACTGTTTTTT. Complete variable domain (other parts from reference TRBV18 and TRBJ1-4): NAGVMQNPRHLVRRRGQEARLRCSPMKGHSHVYWYRQLPEEGLKFMVYLQKENIIDESGMPKERFSAEFPKEGPSILRIQQVVRGDSAAYFCASSPGQIYNEKLFFGSGTQLSVL.

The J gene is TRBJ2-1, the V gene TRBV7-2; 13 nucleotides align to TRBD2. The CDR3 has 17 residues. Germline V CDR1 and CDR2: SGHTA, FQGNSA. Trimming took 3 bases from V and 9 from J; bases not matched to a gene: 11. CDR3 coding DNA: TGTGCCAGCAGCTTCCCGGTATTGACTAGCGGGAGGACTGAGCAGTTCTTC. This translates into CASSFPVLTSGRTEQFF.

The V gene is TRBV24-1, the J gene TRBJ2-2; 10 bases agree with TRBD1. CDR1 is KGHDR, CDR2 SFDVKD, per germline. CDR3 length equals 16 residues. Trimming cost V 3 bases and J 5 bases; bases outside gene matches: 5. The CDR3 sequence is CATSDTGTGDTGELFF. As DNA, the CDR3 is TGTGCCACCAGTGATACCGGGACAGGGGATACCGGGGAGCTGTTTTTT.

The CDR3 region is CASSVTGMTSGNTIYF. The CDR3 bases are TGTGCCAGCAGTGTGACAGGGATGACCTCTGGAAACACCATATATTTT. The V call is TRBV6-1, the J call TRBJ1-3; 7 bases are shared with TRBD1. The CDR3 sequence is 16 residues long. Trimming removed 4 bases from V and 0 bases from J; junction bases left unmatched: 6. CDR1 and CDR2 from the germline V gene are MNHNS and SASEGT.

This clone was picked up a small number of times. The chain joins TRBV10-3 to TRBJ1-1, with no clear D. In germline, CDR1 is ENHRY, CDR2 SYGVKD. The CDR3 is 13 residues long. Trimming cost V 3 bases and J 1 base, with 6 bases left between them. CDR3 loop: CAISEQTNTEAFF. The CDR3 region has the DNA TGTGCCATCAGTGAACAGACGAACACTGAAGCTTTCTTT.

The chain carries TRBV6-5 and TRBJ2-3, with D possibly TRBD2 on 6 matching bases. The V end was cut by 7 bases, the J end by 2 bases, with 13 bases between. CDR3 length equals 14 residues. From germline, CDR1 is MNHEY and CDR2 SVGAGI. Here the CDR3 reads CASKVAVYTDTQYF. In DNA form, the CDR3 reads TGTGCCAGCAAGGTAGCGGTCTACACAGATACGCAGTATTTT.

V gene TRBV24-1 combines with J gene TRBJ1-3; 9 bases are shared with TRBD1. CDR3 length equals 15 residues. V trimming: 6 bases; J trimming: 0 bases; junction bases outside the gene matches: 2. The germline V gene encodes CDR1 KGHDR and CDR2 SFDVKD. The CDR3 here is CATSKGQGSGNTIYF. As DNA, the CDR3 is TGTGCCACCAGTAAGGGACAGGGCTCTGGAAACACCATATATTTT.